Below, 25 T cell receptor beta chains from the same sample are listed, as sequenced in a study of Ad26.COV2.S vaccination and SARS-CoV-2 variants. Treatment: some 20 received Ad26.COV2.S at low or high dose, single or two shots; roughly five received placebo; per-sample allocation not given. Sampling happened 63 days after the first vaccine or placebo injection. The table came from immunoSEQ multiplex PCR; TCRdb's copy has only in-frame clones and leaves some out. Among 350,000 to 450,000 clones, 80% to 90% were seen once, and the ten largest hold about 3.5%. The specimen comprised peripheral blood, sampled in a trial of Ad26.COV2.S vaccine versus placebo. The receptors were gathered from a person between 18 and 65 years old who received the Ad26.COV2.S COVID-19 vaccine or a placebo.

In the case of this clone: This sample also contains other DNA sequences that code for the same CDR3. The V gene is TRBV4-1, the J gene TRBJ1-5; TRBD1 matches at 7 bases. V was pared by 0 bases and J by 6 bases, with 5 bases of the junction left unmatched. This CDR3 spans 15 amino acids. The germline V gene encodes CDR1 MGHRA and CDR2 YSYEKL. The CDR3 nucleotides are TGCGCCAGCAGCCAAGATAGGGCAGGGGGTCAGCCCCAGCATTTT. It translates to CASSQDRAGGQPQHF.

This chain's CDR3 is CAWGGPYEQYF. CDR3 in DNA: TGTGCCTGGGGGGGGCCCTACGAGCAGTACTTC. The chain links TRBV30 to TRBJ2-7; tentatively, D is TRBD1 or TRBD2 (6 bases each). In germline, CDR1 is GTSNPN, CDR2 SVGIG (reference sequence). The CDR3 has 11 residues. Trimming stripped 5 bases from V and 2 bases from J, with 7 bases between. The whole variable domain, filled in from reference TRBV30 and TRBJ2-7, reads SQTIHQWPATLVQPVGSPLSLECTVEGTSNPNLYWYRQAAGRGLQLLFYSVGIGQISSEVPQNLSASRPQDRQFILSSKKLLLSDSGFYLCAWGGPYEQYFGPGTRLTVT.

Comment on this clone: This sample also contains other DNA sequences that code for the same CDR3. The chain has TRBV5-1 and TRBJ1-1; D ambiguous. CDR1 SGHRS and CDR2 YFSETQ come from the germline V gene. Trimming left V 4 bases short and J 5 bases short, with 9 bases between. This CDR3 contains 12 residues. The DNA of the CDR3 is TGCGCCAGCAGCCCCCGTGGGACTGAAGCTTTCTTT. This gives the protein CASSPRGTEAFF.

The chain recombines TRBV20-1 with TRBJ1-6; D may be TRBD1 (6 bases). CDR1 DFQATT and CDR2 SNEGSKA come from the germline V gene (reference sequence). CDR3 length: 17 amino acids. V shed 3 bases and J shed 0 bases, with 15 bases lying between them. The CDR3 sequence is CSASMPGASSYNSPLHF. In nucleotides, the CDR3 is TGCAGTGCTAGTATGCCGGGGGCGAGCTCCTATAATTCACCCCTCCACTTT.

The chain links TRBV28 to TRBJ2-2, with D perhaps matching TRBD1 (6 bases). The V end was cut by 6 bases, the J end by 0 bases, with 14 bases between. The CDR3 has 16 amino acids. CDR1 and CDR2 from the germline V gene are MDHEN and SYDVKM. The CDR3 loop reads CASSLRQATNTGELFF. In nucleotides, the CDR3 is TGTGCCAGCAGCCTAAGACAGGCCACGAACACCGGGGAGCTGTTTTTT.

Notes on this clone: The junction does not match germline at one end; this may be a read error. This chain connects TRBV10-1 to TRBJ1-5; 8 nucleotides agree with TRBD1. The CDR3 sequence is 15 residues long. The germline V gene has CDR1 WNHNN and CDR2 SYGVQD (reference sequence). The CDR3 DNA sequence: TGCGCCAGCAGTTTCGGGACAGGAAGCAATCAGCTCCAGCATTTT. It translates to CASSFGTGSNQLQHF.

This clone was found many times. V is TRBV7-9 and J is TRBJ2-3; no reliable D call. Germline-derived CDR1 and CDR2 are SEHNR and FQNEAQ (reference sequence). CDR3 length: 17 amino acids. Trimming left V 2 bases short and J 0 bases short, with 15 bases between. CDR3 DNA: TGTGCCAGCAGCTTAAATTGGCGCTCGTCTAGCACAGATACGCAGTATTTT. The encoded protein is CASSLNWRSSSTDTQYF.

V gene TRBV5-4 combines with J gene TRBJ1-1; D unclear. CDR1 is SGHNT and CDR2 is YYREEE in the germline V gene (reference sequence). The V and J ends lost 2 bases and 1 base respectively, with 6 bases between them. This CDR3 region has 13 residues. CDR3 coding DNA: TGTGCCAGCAGCTTTCCGGGGAACACTGAAGCTTTCTTT. Its protein product is CASSFPGNTEAFF.

Note on this clone: The sample has other DNA sequences that encode this CDR3 too. This chain joins TRBV6-5 and TRBJ2-7, with 7 bases that match TRBD2. Germline V lookup: CDR1 MNHEY, CDR2 SVGAGI. This CDR3 comprises 15 residues. With V trimmed by 2 bases and J by 0 bases, 4 bases remained unmatched. The CDR3 bases are TGTGCCAGCAGTTACGGCGGCGGGGGCTCCTACGAGCAGTACTTC. Amino acid sequence: CASSYGGGGSYEQYF.

V and J are TRBV7-8 and TRBJ2-7; no clear D. Between the trimmed V and J ends, which lost 2 bases and 3 bases, there was a span of 8 bases. CDR3 length: 13 amino acids. Looked up from germline, CDR1 is SGHVS and CDR2 is FQNEAQ. This CDR3 is CASSLYKHYEQYF. CDR3 bases: TGTGCCAGCAGCTTATACAAGCACTACGAGCAGTACTTC.

This sequence joins TRBV10-3 and TRBJ1-6; D is unclear. Germline CDR1 and CDR2: ENHRY and SYGVKD. Trimming removed 3 bases from V and 0 bases from J, with 9 bases in between. This CDR3 is 16 amino acids long. The CDR3 sequence: CAISELVNSYNSPLHF. CDR3 nucleotide sequence: TGTGCCATCAGTGAATTGGTCAACTCCTATAATTCACCCCTCCACTTT.

This chain uses TRBV25-1 with TRBJ1-6; weak D call: TRBD1 (6 bases). This CDR3 has 15 amino acids. Looked up from germline, CDR1 is MGHDK and CDR2 is SYGVNS. V was shortened by 0 bases and J by 10 bases, with 13 bases between the two germline ends. The CDR3 bases are TGTGCCAGCAGTGAATACGGGGGGCCGCGCTCACCCCTCCACTTT. Its translation is CASSEYGGPRSPLHF.

Concerning this clone: Other DNA sequences in this sample translate to the same CDR3. The chain carries TRBV19 and TRBJ1-5; a weak D match, TRBD1 (5 bases). The CDR3 runs to 13 residues. Germline V CDR1 and CDR2: LNHDA, SQIVND (reference sequence). V lost 2 bases and J lost 7, with 9 bases in between. The CDR3 sequence is CASSITGNQPQHF. In DNA form, the CDR3 reads TGTGCCAGTAGTATAACAGGTAACCAGCCCCAGCATTTT. The full variable domain, its missing parts supplied by reference TRBV19 and TRBJ1-5, is DGGITQSPKYLFRKEGQNVTLSCEQNLNHDAMYWYRQDPGQGLRLIYYSQIVNDFQKGDIAEGYSVSREKKESFPLTVTSAQKNPTAFYLCASSITGNQPQHFGDGTRLSIL.

A remark on this clone: Compared with germline, one end of the junction differs, possibly owing to a read error. The V and J genes are TRBV5-4 and TRBJ2-3; 7 bases match TRBD2. The CDR3 is 14 residues long. Looked up from germline, CDR1 is SGHNT and CDR2 is YYREEE (reference sequence). CDR3 nucleotide sequence: TGTGCCAGCAGTTTGGAAGCGGGGAACGATACGCAGTATTTT. This encodes CASSLEAGNDTQYF.

The sample holds one count of this clone. The same CDR3 arises from other DNA sequences in this sample as well. This sequence joins TRBV4-1 and TRBJ1-1, with D unresolved. Trimming cost V 1 base and J 0 bases, with 6 bases left between them. CDR1 and CDR2 (germline): MGHRA, YSYEKL. The CDR3 covers 14 residues. The CDR3 loop reads CASSQGGLNTEAFF. The CDR3 bases are TGCGCCAGCAGCCAAGGCGGACTGAACACTGAAGCTTTCTTT.

The chain employs TRBV7-8 and TRBJ2-7; 7 bases are a match to TRBD2. V shed 5 bases, J shed 4 bases, and the junction held 11 bases outside the gene matches. The CDR3 spans 15 residues. Germline CDR1 is SGHVS and CDR2 is FQNEAQ. CDR3 residues: CASSPLGGIKYEQYF. The DNA of the CDR3 is TGTGCCAGCAGCCCACTCGGGGGGATTAAATACGAGCAGTACTTC.

The gene calls are TRBV7-2 and TRBJ2-7; TRBD2 matches at 12 bases. CDR1 is SGHTA and CDR2 is FQGNSA in the germline V gene. The CDR3 length is 16 residues. The junction had 7 bases not matched to a gene; V was cut back by 3 bases and J by 4 bases. DNA of the CDR3: TGTGCCAGCAGCTTGCGCCGACTAGCGGGGGTATACGAGCAGTACTTC. Translating it yields CASSLRRLAGVYEQYF.

The genes are TRBV3-1 (or the pseudogene TRBV3-2) and TRBJ1-2, with 9 bases fitting TRBD1. Germline V CDR1 and CDR2: LGHDT, YNNKEL (reference sequence). This CDR3 comprises 16 residues. The ends lost 0 bases at V and 2 bases at J; junction bases unmatched: 4. The CDR3 protein is CASSQEAGTGNYGYTF. Written as DNA, the CDR3 is TGTGCCAGCAGCCAAGAGGCCGGGACAGGGAACTATGGCTACACCTTC.

The chain uses TRBV24-1 and TRBJ2-1, with a weak D call TRBD1 (5 bases). In germline, CDR1 is KGHDR, CDR2 SFDVKD. The CDR3 runs to 13 residues. V was clipped by 1 base and J by 7 bases, with 7 bases between them. DNA of the CDR3: TGTGCCACCAGTGATTTTCAGGGAAATGAGCAGTTCTTC. Amino acids: CATSDFQGNEQFF.

The chain joins TRBV18 to TRBJ2-5, with D perhaps given as TRBD1 or TRBD2 (5 bases each). The CDR3 runs to 14 residues. The germline V gene has CDR1 KGHSH and CDR2 LQKENI. Trimming shortened V by 4 bases and J by 2 bases, and 11 bases separated the two germline ends. The CDR3 here is CASSLLGRQETQYF. CDR3 DNA sequence: TGTGCCAGCTCACTATTGGGACGGCAAGAGACCCAGTACTTC.

The V call is TRBV4-3, the J call TRBJ1-4; D possibly corresponds to TRBD1 (6 bases). Germline V lookup: CDR1 LGHNA, CDR2 YSLEER. V lost 4 bases and J lost 4, with 10 bases in between. CDR3 length equals 14 residues. CDR3 in amino acids: CASSLKGHNEKLFF. The DNA for the CDR3 is TGCGCCAGCAGCCTGAAGGGACATAATGAAAAACTGTTTTTT.

V usage is TRBV30 and J usage is TRBJ1-2; TRBD1 matches at 7 bases. This CDR3 is 13 amino acids long. V dropped 5 bases and J dropped 5; count of bases not matched to a gene: 8. The germline V gene has CDR1 GTSNPN and CDR2 SVGIG (reference sequence). CDR3 residues: CAWSTGAGYGYTF. The CDR3, as DNA: TGTGCCTGGTCTACAGGGGCTGGATATGGCTACACCTTC.

The chain carries TRBV3-1 (or the pseudogene TRBV3-2) and TRBJ2-7; no clear D. Germline V lookup: CDR1 LGHDT, CDR2 YNNKEL (reference sequence). This CDR3 has 12 amino acids. V was shortened by 4 bases and J by 5 bases, with 9 bases between the two germline ends. CDR3 coding DNA: TGTGCCAGCAGCCTGGGATCTGACGAGCAGTACTTC. This sequence encodes CASSLGSDEQYF.

The chain couples TRBV30 to TRBJ1-1; D remains ambiguous. Looked up from germline, CDR1 is GTSNPN and CDR2 is SVGIG (reference sequence). Trimming removed 2 bases at V and 0 bases at J, with 19 bases between. The CDR3 contains 17 residues. CDR3 residues: CAWSRDGQVNMNTEAFF. In nucleotides, the CDR3 is TGTGCCTGGAGTCGAGACGGGCAGGTGAACATGAACACTGAAGCTTTCTTT.

The chain couples TRBV19 to TRBJ2-7, with D perhaps matching TRBD1 (7 bases). The CDR3 extends over 17 amino acids. Germline V gene lookup returns CDR1 LNHDA and CDR2 SQIVND (reference sequence). V dropped 6 bases and J dropped 3 bases, with 24 bases sitting between them. The CDR3 DNA sequence: TGTGCCAGTAGAAATACCCTTCGACAGGGAGCGGGCTACGAGCAGTACTTC. Residues: CASRNTLRQGAGYEQYF.